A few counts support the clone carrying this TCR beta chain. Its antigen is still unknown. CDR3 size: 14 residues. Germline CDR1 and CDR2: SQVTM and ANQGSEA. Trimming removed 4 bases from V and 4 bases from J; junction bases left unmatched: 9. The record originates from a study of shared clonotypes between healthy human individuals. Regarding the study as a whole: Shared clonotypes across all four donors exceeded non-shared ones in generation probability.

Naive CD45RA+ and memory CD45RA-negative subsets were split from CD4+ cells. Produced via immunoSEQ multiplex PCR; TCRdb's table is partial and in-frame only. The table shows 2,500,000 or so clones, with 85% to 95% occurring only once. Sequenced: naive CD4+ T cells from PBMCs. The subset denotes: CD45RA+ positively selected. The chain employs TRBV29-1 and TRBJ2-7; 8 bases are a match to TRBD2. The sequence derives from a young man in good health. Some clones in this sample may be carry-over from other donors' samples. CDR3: CSVGGAGVGYEQYF. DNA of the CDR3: TGCAGCGTTGGCGGAGCGGGAGTCGGGTACGAGCAGTACTTC.